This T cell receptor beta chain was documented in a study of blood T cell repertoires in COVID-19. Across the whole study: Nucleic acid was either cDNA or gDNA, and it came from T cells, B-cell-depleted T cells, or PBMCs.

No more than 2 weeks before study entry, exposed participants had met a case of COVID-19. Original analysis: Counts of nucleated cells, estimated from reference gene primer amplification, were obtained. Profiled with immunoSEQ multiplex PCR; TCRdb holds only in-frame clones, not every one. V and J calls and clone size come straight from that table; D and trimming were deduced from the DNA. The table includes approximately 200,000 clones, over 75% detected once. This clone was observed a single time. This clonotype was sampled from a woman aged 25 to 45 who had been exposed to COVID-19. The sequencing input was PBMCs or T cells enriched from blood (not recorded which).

CDR3 amino acids: CASSEWGQNYGYTF. Written as DNA, the CDR3 is TGCGCCAGCAGTGAGTGGGGACAGAACTATGGCTACACCTTC. V is TRBV10-2 and J is TRBJ1-2; 7 bases align to TRBD1. The CDR3 has 14 residues. Germline V gene data show CDR1 as WSHSY and CDR2 as SAAADI. Trimming took 1 base from V and 2 from J; bases not matched to a gene: 1.